Given below is one TCR beta chain in context. Its specific antigen is unknown. No much larger clone exists at a distance of one base, and base qualities are not known. This sample was included in a study of Ad26.COV2.S vaccination and SARS-CoV-2 variants (dated by TCRdb to about 2021). About the investigation overall: Vaccine-arm donors came from COV1001, a multicentre, randomized, double-blind, placebo-controlled phase I-IIa trial of Ad26.COV2.S in healthy adults. Dosing of Ad26.COV2.S was intramuscular, at either 5x10^10 or 1x10^11 viral particles, delivered as one shot or as two shots spaced 56 days apart. The specificity and breadth of SARS-CoV-2-reactive T cell receptors after Ad26.COV2.S vaccination were assessed by TCRbeta repertoire sequencing. The TCR-sequenced set comprised about 32 samples: some 20 Ad26.COV2.S vaccine recipients, 5 placebo recipients and 8 SARS-CoV-2 convalescent individuals. Trial participants were randomized into five groups of five: low-dose or high-dose Ad26.COV2.S given once or twice, or placebo on both occasions. Throughout the experiments and outcome assessment, investigators stayed blinded to trial group allocation.

Taken with the paper, the label for treatment or condition translates to: about 20 received Ad26.COV2.S at low or high dose, single or two shots; 5 received placebo; per-sample allocation not given. Repertoires of vaccine and placebo recipients were sequenced from samples taken on day 63 after the first injection. Between 29 July and 7 August 2020, Cohort 1b enrolled 25 adults aged 18-55 years at one site in Boston, USA. Ad26.COV2.S was a replication-incompetent adenovirus type 26 vector that expressed a prefusion-stabilized SARS-CoV-2 spike protein derived from the original Wuhan strain. Counted from cysteine to phenylalanine, this CDR3 has 15 amino acids. Just CDR3 DNA is preserved here, 45 bases in frame from base 1. As encoded in the germline V gene, CDR1 is ENHRY while CDR2 is SYGVKD. From V the trimming removes 0 bases and from J it removes 9 bases, while the gene matches leave 5 bases of the junction unaccounted for.

Results the study describes overall, beyond this receptor: According to the authors, total T cell responses may have been underestimated by the TCR breadth and depth analyses. Substantial breadth of spike-specific CD8+ and CD4+ T cell responses was reported after vaccination. Higher spike-specific TCR breadth was observed in Ad26.COV2.S recipients than in placebo recipients (P = 0.0014). Vaccine and placebo recipients had comparable non-spike TCR breadth, which fits with the vaccine containing only spike. The study was not powered for comparison of responses between vaccine doses or regimens.

The immunoSEQ Assay was used to sequence TCRbeta CDR3 regions. After extraction, genomic DNA underwent amplification by bias-controlled multiplex PCR, followed by high-throughput sequencing. Under the source paper's analysis protocol: To quantify the absolute abundance of every unique TCRbeta CDR3 region, sequences were collapsed and filtered. T cell fraction was estimated by normalizing TCRbeta template counts to usable DNA, with usable DNA measured through amplification of reference genes found in all nucleated cells. Repertoire TCRs were annotated as SARS-CoV-2-specific when V gene, CDR3 amino acid sequence and J gene were exactly matched to a known reactive TCR set. The reference SARS-CoV-2 TCR set was obtained from MIRA and was filtered for enrichment in COVID-19-positive ImmuneCODE repertoires, whereby public or cross-reactive TCRs were removed. Using the MIRA antigens, annotated TCRs were further analysed by specific ORF or by position within an ORF. Breadth was defined as annotated unique rearrangements over total unique productive rearrangements; depth was the summed frequency of those rearrangements. TCR breadth was compared between groups using two-sided Wilcoxon rank-sum tests. TCRdb mirrors the immuneACCESS table, restricted to in-frame sequences. Some clones are absent from its copies; in checked studies, under half trace to an unresolved V gene, and the reason for the others is unknown. The V and J calls and clone size were taken over from that table, and D and trimming were inferred from the DNA. The sample contains about 500,000 clones, 70% to 90% of them found a single time. The top ten clonotypes cover approximately 1.7% of the sample.

The sequence was collected from a person aged 18-60 years who received the Ad26.COV2.S COVID-19 vaccine or a placebo. The material sequenced was peripheral blood, taken in a trial of Ad26.COV2.S vaccine versus placebo. Recombination connected TRBV10-3 to TRBJ1-6, with 7 central nucleotides matching TRBD1. The nucleotide sequence is given as TGTGCCATCAGTGAGTCAGCAGGGGGACCTTCACCCCTCCACTTT. Its protein is CAISESAGGPSPLHF.